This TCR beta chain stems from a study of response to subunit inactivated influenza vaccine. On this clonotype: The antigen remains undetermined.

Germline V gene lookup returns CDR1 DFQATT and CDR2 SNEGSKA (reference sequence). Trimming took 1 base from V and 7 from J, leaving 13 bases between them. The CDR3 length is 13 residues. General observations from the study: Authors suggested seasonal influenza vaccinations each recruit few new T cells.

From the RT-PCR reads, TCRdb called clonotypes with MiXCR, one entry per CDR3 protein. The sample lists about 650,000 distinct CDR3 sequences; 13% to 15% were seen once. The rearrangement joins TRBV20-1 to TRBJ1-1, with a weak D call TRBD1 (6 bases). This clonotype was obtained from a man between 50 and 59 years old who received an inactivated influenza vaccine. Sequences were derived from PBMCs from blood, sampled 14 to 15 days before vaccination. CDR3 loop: CSARVPTGLEAFF. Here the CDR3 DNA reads TGCAGTGCTAGAGTTCCGACAGGTCTTGAAGCTTTCTTT.